These 12 T cell receptor beta chains originate from one sample sequenced in a study of T-cell reconstitution after alpha-beta-depleted transplantation in children. The TCRbeta library was prepared with unique molecular identifiers. TCRdb called the PCR reads again in MiXCR, with one record for every CDR3 protein. The sample consists of fewer than 450,000 distinct CDR3 sequences, roughly 16% of them appearing once. Sequencing used PBMCs, mostly from graft donor cells, obtained 360 days after TCRalphabeta/CD19-depleted stem cell transplant. The source is a male patient aged 2-10 years who had a stem cell transplant for acute lymphoblastic leukemia, so the T cells may come from the graft donor.

The V and J genes are TRBV9 and TRBJ2-3; D is unresolved. Germline V gene lookup returns CDR1 SGDLS and CDR2 YYNGEE. Between the trimmed V and J ends, which lost 0 bases and 1 base, there was a span of 6 bases. CDR3 length equals 14 residues. The CDR3 region is CASSVAAGTDTQYF. CDR3 in DNA: TGTGCCAGCAGCGTAGCGGCGGGCACAGATACGCAGTATTTT. Combining the CDR3 with reference TRBV9 and TRBJ2-3 gives the whole variable domain DSGVTQTPKHLITATGQRVTLRCSPRSGDLSVYWYQQSLDQGLQFLIQYYNGEERAKGNILERFSAQQFPDLHSELNLSSLELGDSALYFCASSVAAGTDTQYFGPGTRLTVL.

This clonotype was counted at least ten times. This CDR3 reads CASGWGRGETQYF. DNA for the CDR3: TGTGCCAGCGGCTGGGGGAGGGGAGAGACGCAGTATTTT. The chain recombines TRBV7-3 with TRBJ2-3, with 7 bases fitting TRBD2. Germline lookup yields CDR1 SGHTA and CDR2 FQGTGA. The trim removed 8 bases at V and 9 bases at J, leaving 11 bases unmatched. The CDR3 length is 13 residues.

The CDR3 DNA reads as TGCGCCAGCAGCCGAGCGGGCAGTAGCACAGATACGCAGTATTTT. This translates into CASSRAGSSTDTQYF. The chain carries TRBV5-1 and TRBJ2-3, with D tentatively TRBD2 (6 bases). The V gene's germline CDR1 is SGHRS and CDR2 YFSETQ. CDR3 length: 15 residues. The ends were cut back, 4 bases at V and 0 bases at J, with 12 bases in the middle. Combining the CDR3 with reference TRBV5-1 and TRBJ2-3 gives the whole variable domain KAGVTQTPRYLIKTRGQQVTLSCSPISGHRSVSWYQQTPGQGLQFLFEYFSETQRNKGNFPGRFSGRQFSNSRSEMNVSTLELGDSALYLCASSRAGSSTDTQYFGPGTRLTVL.

The V gene is TRBV5-5, the J gene TRBJ2-4; 7 positions agree with TRBD1. Trimming removed 6 bases from V and 9 bases from J; junction bases left unmatched: 9. The length of the CDR3 is 13 residues. The germline CDR1 and CDR2 sequences are SGHKS and YYEKEE (reference sequence). This chain's CDR3 is CASTRPGQRIQYF. The CDR3 nucleotides read TGTGCCAGCACCCGACCGGGACAGCGCATTCAGTACTTC.

The chain recombines TRBV5-1 with TRBJ2-5; TRBD2 matches 11 bases. CDR1 and CDR2 (germline): SGHRS, YFSETQ. V shed 5 bases, J shed 5 bases, and the junction held 11 bases outside the gene matches. CDR3 size: 16 residues. CDR3 bases: TGCGCCAGCAGTTATAGCGGGAGGGCGGATTTGGAGACCCAGTACTTC. Protein sequence: CASSYSGRADLETQYF. The variable domain in full, with the rest retrieved from reference TRBV5-1 and TRBJ2-5, is KAGVTQTPRYLIKTRGQQVTLSCSPISGHRSVSWYQQTPGQGLQFLFEYFSETQRNKGNFPGRFSGRQFSNSRSEMNVSTLELGDSALYLCASSYSGRADLETQYFGPGTRLLVL.

CDR3 in amino acids: CASSLHRDRLQETQYF. In DNA, the CDR3 is TGTGCCAGCAGCTTACACCGGGACAGGCTACAAGAGACCCAGTACTTC. The V gene is TRBV7-6, the J gene TRBJ2-5; 8 nucleotides match TRBD1. Germline values: CDR1 SGHVS, CDR2 FNYEAQ. The CDR3 runs 16 residues. Losses at the gene ends were 2 bases for V and 2 bases for J; bases not matched to a gene: 7. The whole variable domain, filled in from reference TRBV7-6 and TRBJ2-5, reads GAGVSQSPRYKVTKRGQDVALRCDPISGHVSLYWYRQALGQGPEFLTYFNYEAQQDKSGLPNDRFSAERPEGSISTLTIQRTEQRDSAMYRCASSLHRDRLQETQYFGPGTRLLVL.

The chain uses TRBV29-1 and TRBJ2-7, with 8 positions matching TRBD2. Germline CDR1 and CDR2: SQVTM and ANQGSEA. The CDR3 length is 12 residues. Trimming at V came to 3 bases and at J to 5 bases, leaving 3 bases not matched to a gene. The CDR3 sequence is CSVEGLGHEQYF. The CDR3 region has the DNA TGCAGCGTTGAGGGACTAGGACACGAGCAGTACTTC.

This clonotype came up a few times. J is TRBJ2-1 and V is TRBV12-3 or TRBV12-4; D gene unclear. The CDR3 is 11 amino acids. Trimming removed 3 bases from V and 10 bases from J, with 7 bases in between. The chain's CDR3 is CASSFLYEQFF. Here the CDR3 DNA reads TGTGCCAGCAGTTTCCTATACGAGCAGTTCTTC.

V and J are TRBV12-5 and TRBJ2-6, with D unresolved. Germline V lookup: CDR1 LGHNT, CDR2 FRNRAP. Trimming cost V 4 bases and J 1 base, with 2 bases left between them. The CDR3 is made up of 13 amino acids. CDR3 nucleotides: TGTGCTAGTGGTTCGTCTGGGGCCAACGTCCTGACTTTC. This gives the protein CASGSSGANVLTF.

This rearrangement joins TRBV7-9 to TRBJ2-7, with a tentative D call TRBD2 (5 bases). Trimming took 8 bases from V and 2 from J, leaving 10 bases between them. This CDR3 region has 12 residues. Germline CDR1 is SEHNR and CDR2 is FQNEAQ (reference sequence). The CDR3: CASGSSTYEQYF. The CDR3, as DNA: TGTGCCAGCGGGAGTTCGACCTACGAGCAGTACTTC.

This clonotype was counted a few times. The rearrangement uses TRBV27 and TRBJ2-1; D is uncertain. Germline V gene data show CDR1 as MNHEY and CDR2 as SMNVEV (reference sequence). CDR3 size: 18 residues. V lost 5 bases and J 4 bases, leaving 24 bases between the germline ends. The CDR3 region has the DNA TGTGCCAGCAGTCCACCCCCTCTAATGGGATCCCCATACAATGAGCAGTTCTTC. Protein sequence: CASSPPPLMGSPYNEQFF.

This chain joins TRBV2 and TRBJ2-3; a weak D match, TRBD2 (6 bases). This CDR3 has 17 residues. Trimming removed 6 bases from V and 1 base from J, with 20 bases in between. The V gene's germline CDR1 is SNHLY and CDR2 FYNNEI. In DNA form, the CDR3 reads TGTGCCAGCAGATTAAATCGGGGGACCCTTCGCACAGATACGCAGTATTTT. This gives the protein CASRLNRGTLRTDTQYF.